The present TCR beta chain was sequenced within a study of cytomegalovirus exposure and HLA in healthy donors. Study observations and caveats: Several of the most significant clusters appeared linked to common viral pathogens, based on a later analysis. The authors reported that TCR beta sequences could predict HLA-A and HLA-B alleles. These predictions were accurate for most subjects in the first cohort.

Primers: 60 Vbeta forward and 13 Jbeta reverse. This table comes from immunoSEQ multiplex PCR, and its TCRdb copy is limited to in-frame clones, with some not included. The sample holds 250,000 to 350,000 clones, approximately 90% seen once. Nominally healthy donors were sampled, though unrecorded immune exposures were likely. As for this clone: Its antigen is unknown.

Sequencing input: PBMCs. This TCR came from a man aged 40-55 years in good health and CMV-seropositive.

The CDR3 nucleotides read TGCGCCAGCAGCCAAATGGGCGGGAGGGCGTACACCGGGGAGCTGTTTTTT. Protein sequence: CASSQMGGRAYTGELFF. The chain couples TRBV4-1 to TRBJ2-2, with 9 bases matching TRBD2. The CDR3 consists of 17 residues. The V gene end was trimmed by 2 bases and the J gene end by 3 bases; junction bases not matched to a gene: 7. Germline V gene data show CDR1 as MGHRA and CDR2 as YSYEKL.